This T cell receptor beta chain comes out of a study of T-cell memory formation after mild COVID-19. The length of the CDR3 is 16 residues. Germline CDR1 LNHNV, CDR2 YYDKDF (reference sequence). The trim removed 6 bases at V and 10 bases at J, leaving 16 bases unmatched. 5'RACE with constant-segment primers yielded barcoded, UMI-tagged TCR alpha and TCR beta cDNA libraries. In TCRdb, the 5' RACE reads were re-called with MiXCR into one record per CDR3 protein. The sample includes 450,000 to 700,000 distinct CDR3 sequences, roughly 18% of them seen just once. This sequence originates from an adult woman who had mild COVID-19 (a few samples of this study predate the infection). Cell type and time point are not known. The rearrangement links TRBV15 to TRBJ2-1; 9 nucleotides match TRBD2. The material sequenced was PBMCs or a T cell subset sorted from them (not recorded which). The CDR3: CATRMSGGRDPGEQFF. Here the CDR3 DNA reads TGTGCCACCAGAATGAGCGGGGGGCGAGATCCGGGGGAGCAGTTCTTC.